This passage covers 18 T cell receptor beta chains from one sample sequenced in a study of blood T cell repertoires in COVID-19 (dated by TCRdb to 2018 to 2021). Library construction relied on the immunoSEQ multiplex PCR assay. The table comes from immuneACCESS by way of TCRdb, which keeps in-frame sequences with V and J called. Part of the clones is missing from these tables; in studies checked, under half for an unresolved V gene and the rest for unknown reasons. The sample table contains roughly 350,000 clones; only one count was recorded for around 87% of them. In total, the top ten clones hold about 6% of the sample. Source material: peripheral blood. The receptors were sampled from a woman between 50 and 59 years old with COVID-19, enrolled during active disease.

The chain links TRBV2 to TRBJ2-6; 7 positions match TRBD1. The germline gives CDR1 SNHLY, CDR2 FYNNEI. V lost 7 bases, J lost 0 bases, and 9 bases stayed unmatched. This CDR3 is built from 17 residues. In DNA form, the CDR3 reads TGTGCCAGCACAACACAGGGGCTGTACTCTGGGGCCAACGTCCTGACTTTC. Its translation: CASTTQGLYSGANVLTF.

The chain links TRBV18 to TRBJ1-1, with TRBD1 matching 8 bases. CDR1 is KGHSH, CDR2 LQKENI, per germline. The J segment lost 4 bases and the V segment lost 3 bases, leaving 7 bases of the junction unmatched. This CDR3 is built from 15 residues. The CDR3 protein is CASSPKTGVGTEAFF. The CDR3 nucleotides are TGTGCCAGCTCACCTAAGACAGGGGTGGGCACTGAAGCTTTCTTT.

The rearrangement uses TRBV5-1 and TRBJ2-7, with 15 bases matching TRBD2. Germline lookup yields CDR1 SGHRS and CDR2 YFSETQ. There are 16 residues in the CDR3. The J segment lost 4 bases and the V segment lost 2 bases, leaving 4 bases of the junction unmatched. CDR3 sequence reads: CASSFAGTSGRYEQYF. CDR3 bases: TGCGCCAGCAGCTTCGCCGGGACTAGCGGGAGGTACGAGCAGTACTTC.

V and J are TRBV11-2 and TRBJ2-7; tentative D call: TRBD1 (5 bases). The CDR3 consists of 15 residues. Germline CDR1 reads SGHAT; CDR2 reads FQNNGV. Between the trimmed V and J ends, which lost 1 base and 4 bases, there was a span of 14 bases. The CDR3 DNA is TGTGCCAGCAGCTTAGCGGACACCCCTGGTTACGAGCAGTACTTC. Its protein is CASSLADTPGYEQYF.

The chain employs TRBV2 and TRBJ2-5; TRBD2 agrees at 7 bases. V was clipped by 3 bases and J by 1 base; unmatched bases: 2. This CDR3 region has 14 residues. Germline loops: CDR1 SNHLY, CDR2 FYNNEI. The CDR3 loop is CASSERGFQETQYF. In DNA, the CDR3 is TGTGCCAGCAGTGAGCGGGGGTTCCAAGAGACCCAGTACTTC.

CDR3: CAWSGSNRSYNEQFF. CDR3 sequence (DNA): TGTGCCTGGAGTGGCAGTAACCGCTCCTACAATGAGCAGTTCTTC. The V gene is TRBV30, the J gene TRBJ2-1; D unclear. This CDR3 has 15 amino acids. Trimming removed 1 base from V and 0 bases from J, with 10 bases in between. Germline values: CDR1 GTSNPN, CDR2 SVGIG (reference sequence).

The CDR3 region is CASDPGDHYEQYF. In DNA, the CDR3 is TGTGCCAGCGACCCGGGAGATCACTACGAGCAGTACTTC. The chain has TRBV2 and TRBJ2-7, with TRBD2 as a possible D gene (6 bases). Trimming removed 8 bases from V and 3 bases from J, with 14 bases in between. Germline V gene sequence: CDR1 SNHLY, CDR2 FYNNEI. The CDR3 totals 13 residues.

V usage is TRBV19 and J usage is TRBJ2-1, with a weak D call TRBD1 (6 bases). Germline-derived CDR1 and CDR2 are LNHDA and SQIVND (reference sequence). V was shortened by 7 bases and J by 3 bases, with 10 bases between the two germline ends. The CDR3 is 13 amino acids. The CDR3 loop reads CASTAGVYNEQFF. The CDR3 bases are TGTGCCAGTACCGCAGGGGTCTACAATGAGCAGTTCTTC.

This rearrangement joins TRBV19 to TRBJ2-7, with 7 bases matching TRBD1. With 5 bases clipped from V and 3 bases from J, the junction kept 10 bases outside the gene matches. The length of the CDR3 is 15 residues. The germline gives CDR1 LNHDA, CDR2 SQIVND (reference sequence). Written as DNA, the CDR3 is TGTGCCAGTAGTCCTATGACAGGGTCGAACTACGAGCAGTACTTC. Translation gives CASSPMTGSNYEQYF. The variable domain in full, with the rest retrieved from reference TRBV19 and TRBJ2-7, is DGGITQSPKYLFRKEGQNVTLSCEQNLNHDAMYWYRQDPGQGLRLIYYSQIVNDFQKGDIAEGYSVSREKKESFPLTVTSAQKNPTAFYLCASSPMTGSNYEQYFGPGTRLTVT.

The chain has TRBV30 and TRBJ1-1; D call uncertain. In germline, CDR1 is GTSNPN, CDR2 SVGIG (reference sequence). V lost 1 base to trimming and J lost 0 bases, with 12 bases between them. The CDR3 consists of 15 residues. The CDR3 is CAWSGRTGMNTEAFF. The DNA of the CDR3 is TGTGCCTGGAGTGGGCGGACGGGAATGAACACTGAAGCTTTCTTT.

J is TRBJ2-5 and V is TRBV5-1; 9 nucleotides line up with TRBD2. Trimming removed 2 bases from V and 2 bases from J; junction bases left unmatched: 4. The length of the CDR3 is 15 residues. Germline V gene data show CDR1 as SGHRS and CDR2 as YFSETQ. The CDR3 loop is CASSLRLAVQETQYF. CDR3 nucleotides: TGCGCCAGCAGCTTAAGACTAGCGGTACAAGAGACCCAGTACTTC.

The chain is built from TRBV23-1 and TRBJ2-5; D perhaps matches TRBD1 (6 bases). TRBV23-1 is filed as an ORF, its function uncertain. Trimming removed 9 bases at V and 4 bases at J, with 6 bases between. The CDR3 is 10 amino acids. The CDR3 here is CARGGETQYF. The CDR3 nucleotides are TGCGCCAGAGGGGGAGAGACCCAGTACTTC.

V gene TRBV6-2 or TRBV6-3 combines with J gene TRBJ2-3; 7 nucleotides align to TRBD2. The junction had 11 bases not matched to a gene; V was cut back by 7 bases and J by 1 base. The CDR3 covers 16 residues. Per the germline V gene, CDR1 is MNHEY and CDR2 is SVGEGT. CDR3 sequence (DNA): TGTGCCAGCACCCCGTCACGCGGGAGAGGCACAGATACGCAGTATTTT. It specifies CASTPSRGRGTDTQYF.

The CDR3 loop reads CASSADYGTQYF. For the CDR3, the DNA is TGTGCCAGCAGCGCTGATTACGGTACGCAGTATTTT. J is TRBJ2-3 and V is TRBV9, with no clear D. The germline V and J ends were trimmed by 3 bases and 8 bases, with 10 bases remaining between them. CDR1 and CDR2 (germline): SGDLS, YYNGEE. The CDR3 has 12 residues. The full variable domain, its missing parts supplied by reference TRBV9 and TRBJ2-3, is DSGVTQTPKHLITATGQRVTLRCSPRSGDLSVYWYQQSLDQGLQFLIQYYNGEERAKGNILERFSAQQFPDLHSELNLSSLELGDSALYFCASSADYGTQYFGPGTRLTVL.

This chain links TRBV30 with TRBJ1-2; a weak D match, TRBD1 (5 bases). V gave up 0 bases and J gave up 2 bases, with 10 bases separating them. This CDR3 comprises 14 residues. Germline CDR1 reads GTSNPN; CDR2 reads SVGIG (reference sequence). The CDR3 sequence is CAWSVDSLNYGYTF. The CDR3 coding sequence is TGTGCCTGGAGTGTCGACAGCCTGAACTATGGCTACACCTTC.

The genes are TRBV7-8 and TRBJ2-1; tentative D call: TRBD2 (5 bases). Looked up from germline, CDR1 is SGHVS and CDR2 is FQNEAQ. There are 16 residues in the CDR3. Trimming removed 0 bases from V and 4 bases from J, with 13 bases in between. In DNA, the CDR3 is TGTGCCAGCAGCTTAGCTGCTAGCCTTATATACAATGAGCAGTTCTTC. Protein product: CASSLAASLIYNEQFF.

The J gene is TRBJ2-3, the V gene TRBV5-4; 12 positions agree with TRBD2. Germline-derived CDR1 and CDR2 are SGHNT and YYREEE (reference sequence). The CDR3 runs to 15 residues. V shed 0 bases, J shed 9 bases, and the junction held 5 bases outside the gene matches. CDR3 protein: CASSLGGLAGSTQYF. The CDR3 DNA reads as TGTGCCAGCAGCTTGGGGGGACTAGCGGGTTCCACGCAGTATTTT.

This chain's CDR3 is CASSQVPDRFYEQYF. Here the CDR3 DNA reads TGCGCCAGCAGCCAAGTCCCCGACAGGTTCTACGAGCAGTACTTC. This chain uses TRBV4-1 with TRBJ2-7, with a tentative D call TRBD1 (6 bases). Germline V gives CDR1 MGHRA, CDR2 YSYEKL. The CDR3 is 15 residues long. V was cut by 1 base and J by 3 bases, with 13 bases left in between.